The entry below gives a single T cell receptor beta chain sequence along with its context. The data derive from a study of CD8 T cells in Susac syndrome. V was clipped by 0 bases and J by 6 bases; unmatched bases: 5. The CDR3 spans 15 residues. Germline CDR1 is DFQATT and CDR2 is SNEGSKA (reference sequence). Random-hexamer reverse transcription was applied to about 0.5 to 1 ug RNA. TCRdb itself ran the immunoSEQ multiplex PCR reads through MiXCR, one entry per CDR3 protein. The data hold about 430,000 distinct CDR3 sequences, with about 85% observed a single time. The V and J genes are TRBV20-1 and TRBJ2-1; 10 nucleotides line up with TRBD2. What was sequenced was CD8+ T cells from PBMCs. The clonotype comes from a human donor with multiple sclerosis. The chain's CDR3 is CSARDRTSGINEQFF. CDR3 nucleotides: TGCAGTGCTAGAGATCGGACTAGCGGCATCAATGAGCAGTTCTTC.